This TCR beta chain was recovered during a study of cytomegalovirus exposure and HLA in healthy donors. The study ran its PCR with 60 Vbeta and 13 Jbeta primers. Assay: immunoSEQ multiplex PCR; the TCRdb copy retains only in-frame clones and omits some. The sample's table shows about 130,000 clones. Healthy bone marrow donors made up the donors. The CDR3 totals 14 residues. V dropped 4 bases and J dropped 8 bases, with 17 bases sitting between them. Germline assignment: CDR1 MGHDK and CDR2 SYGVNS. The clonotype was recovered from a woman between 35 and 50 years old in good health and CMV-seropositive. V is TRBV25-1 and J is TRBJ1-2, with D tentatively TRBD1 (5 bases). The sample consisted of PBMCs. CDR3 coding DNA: TGTGCCAGCAGTGGCCAGGGCTTGATGGGAGGCTACACCTTC. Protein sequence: CASSGQGLMGGYTF.